The 21 T cell receptor beta chains listed next were all sequenced from one sample in a study of long-term antiretroviral therapy in people with HIV. Investigators performed immunoSEQ version v3.0 at survey level. Assay used: immunoSEQ multiplex PCR; TCRdb lists only in-frame clones, some missing. The table includes just under 35,000 clones, roughly 84% detected once. Sequenced here: unsorted PBMCs, sampled 2.7 to 2.9 years before starting antiretroviral therapy. The receptors were gathered from a woman in her 30s with HIV.

This clone was counted between two and nine times. The V call is TRBV4-1, the J call TRBJ2-7; 8 bases map to TRBD1. In germline, CDR1 is MGHRA, CDR2 YSYEKL. The junction had 10 bases not matched to a gene; V was cut back by 5 bases and J by 4 bases. This CDR3 has 15 amino acids. For the CDR3, the DNA is TGCGCCAGCAGCTCACGCAGGGGGCCTACATACGAGCAGTACGTC. Amino acid sequence: CASSSRRGPTYEQYV.

The gene calls are TRBV6-1 and TRBJ1-1, with D uncertain. The CDR3 is 13 amino acids. CDR1 and CDR2 from the germline V gene are MNHNS and SASEGT. Trimming took off 6 bases at V and 2 bases at J, with 10 bases between the two ends. The CDR3: CASRPYLNTEAFF. CDR3 nucleotides: TGTGCCAGCAGGCCGTATCTTAACACTGAAGCTTTCTTT.

This chain links TRBV6-1 with TRBJ2-5; weak D call: TRBD2 (5 bases). Per germline, CDR1 MNHNS and CDR2 SASEGT. The CDR3 consists of 18 residues. The V end was cut by 2 bases, the J end by 2 bases, with 21 bases between. The CDR3: CASSETIMGSATQETQYF. DNA for the CDR3: TGTGCCAGCAGTGAAACGATTATGGGTAGCGCCACTCAAGAGACCCAGTACTTC.

The chain links TRBV30 to TRBJ1-4; D is uncertain. V was shortened by 1 base and J by 7 bases, with 7 bases between the two germline ends. Per the germline V gene, CDR1 is GTSNPN and CDR2 is SVGIG (reference sequence). This CDR3 spans 12 amino acids. In nucleotides, the CDR3 is TGTGCCTGGAGTGACCGACTTGAAAAACTGTTTTTT. It codes for CAWSDRLEKLFF.

The rearrangement joins TRBV10-3 to TRBJ2-7; 10 positions match TRBD1. CDR3 length: 15 amino acids. With V trimmed by 4 bases and J by 7 bases, 10 bases remained unmatched. Germline CDR1 ENHRY, CDR2 SYGVKD. CDR3: CAISVGQGPPGEQYF. The CDR3 DNA reads as TGTGCCATCAGTGTGGGACAGGGGCCACCGGGGGAGCAGTACTTC.

This chain connects TRBV11-2 to TRBJ2-7; either TRBD1 or TRBD2 may supply D (6 bases each). Looked up from germline, CDR1 is SGHAT and CDR2 is FQNNGV. V lost 5 bases to trimming and J lost 4 bases, with 21 bases between them. The CDR3 runs to 16 residues. The DNA for the CDR3 is TGTGCCAGCAGCCCCCCTCCCCGGGGGCAACGTTACGAGCAGTACTTC. Translation gives CASSPPPRGQRYEQYF.

V gene TRBV4-1 combines with J gene TRBJ1-5; D is perhaps TRBD1 (6 bases). The CDR3 is 17 residues long. From germline, CDR1 is MGHRA and CDR2 YSYEKL. V lost 4 bases to trimming and J lost 4 bases, with 20 bases between them. CDR3 amino acids: CASSLSIVLQGNQPQHF. CDR3 nucleotide sequence: TGCGCCAGCAGCCTAAGCATCGTTCTTCAGGGGAATCAGCCCCAGCATTTT.

The V and J genes are TRBV2 and TRBJ1-2; D gene unclear. Germline CDR1 reads SNHLY; CDR2 reads FYNNEI. The CDR3 is 13 amino acids. V lost 7 bases and J 4 bases, leaving 13 bases between the germline ends. The CDR3 loop is CASIGSGGYGYTF. CDR3 bases: TGTGCCAGCATCGGCAGTGGCGGCTATGGCTACACCTTC.

The CDR3 spells CASSRDRAYQPQHF. The CDR3 DNA is TGCGCCAGCAGTAGGGACAGGGCATATCAGCCCCAGCATTTT. V usage is TRBV5-1 and J usage is TRBJ1-5; 9 bases agree with TRBD1. V gave up 5 bases and J gave up 5 bases; unmatched junction bases: 5. The CDR3 length is 14 residues. CDR1 is SGHRS, CDR2 YFSETQ, per germline.

The gene calls are TRBV9 and TRBJ1-2; possible D gene TRBD1, 5 bases. CDR3 length: 14 residues. V was clipped by 5 bases and J by 5 bases, with 16 bases between them. Germline lookup yields CDR1 SGDLS and CDR2 YYNGEE. CDR3 coding DNA: TGTGCCAGCAGAAGAATCCAGGGTAGTTATGGCTACACCTTC. Translating gives CASRRIQGSYGYTF.

The V and J genes are TRBV7-6 and TRBJ1-4; tentatively, D is TRBD1 (5 bases). Germline CDR1 SGHVS, CDR2 FNYEAQ. With 0 bases removed from V and 4 bases from J, the gap between germline ends came to 9 bases. This CDR3 comprises 15 residues. The CDR3 coding sequence is TGTGCCAGCAGCTTAGCAGACAGAAATAATGAAAAACTGTTTTTT. It yields the protein CASSLADRNNEKLFF.

V usage is TRBV4-1 and J usage is TRBJ1-1, with TRBD1 as a possible D gene (5 bases). The germline gives CDR1 MGHRA, CDR2 YSYEKL. This CDR3 is built from 15 residues. The germline V and J ends were trimmed by 3 bases and 5 bases, with 16 bases remaining between them. The CDR3 sequence is CASSQMGREGTEAFF. CDR3 bases: TGCGCCAGCAGCCAGATGGGCCGAGAGGGGACTGAAGCTTTCTTT.

This chain uses TRBV6-1 with TRBJ2-7; D gene uncertain. V lost 2 bases to trimming and J lost 0 bases, with 5 bases between them. Looked up from germline, CDR1 is MNHNS and CDR2 is SASEGT. This CDR3 has 13 amino acids. The CDR3, as DNA: TGTGCCAGCAGTGAATACATCTCCTACGAGCAGTACGTC. Translation gives CASSEYISYEQYV.

The genes are TRBV27 and TRBJ2-2, with a possible D match to TRBD1 (5 bases). The CDR3 covers 17 residues. CDR1 is MNHEY, CDR2 SMNVEV, per germline (reference sequence). V lost 6 bases, J lost 6 bases, and 23 bases lay in between. The CDR3 sequence: CASSFAPSVGQAGELFF. CDR3 nucleotides: TGTGCCAGCAGCTTCGCCCCCTCGGTGGGGCAGGCCGGGGAGCTGTTTTTT.

The gene calls are TRBV7-9 and TRBJ2-1; either TRBD1 or TRBD2 may fit D (5 bases each). The germline gives CDR1 SEHNR, CDR2 FQNEAQ (reference sequence). The CDR3 totals 13 residues. Trimming shortened V by 5 bases and J by 15 bases, and 20 bases separated the two germline ends. This CDR3 is CASSARGLPLPFF. The CDR3 coding sequence is TGTGCCAGCAGCGCTCGGGGCCTGCCTCTTCCGTTCTTC.

The rearrangement uses TRBV6-1 and TRBJ2-5; D is ambiguous. V was trimmed by 4 bases and J by 0 bases, leaving 6 bases between them. The CDR3 contains 13 residues. The germline gives CDR1 MNHNS, CDR2 SASEGT. CDR3 nucleotide sequence: TGTGCCAGCAGTGGGGCAGACCAAGAGACCCAGTACTTC. The encoded protein is CASSGADQETQYF.

V and J are TRBV29-1 and TRBJ1-2; D gene ambiguous. Deletions cut 2 bases from V and 2 bases from J, with 12 bases between. Germline V gene sequence: CDR1 SQVTM, CDR2 ANQGSEA. There are 14 residues in the CDR3. The DNA of the CDR3 is TGCAGCGTTGAACAGTTTCGGCAGAACTATGGCTACACCTTC. Its protein is CSVEQFRQNYGYTF.

This chain connects TRBV11-2 to TRBJ1-2; 8 positions agree with TRBD1. CDR3 length: 15 amino acids. Germline-derived CDR1 and CDR2 are SGHAT and FQNNGV. V shed 2 bases and J 9 bases; nucleotides not matched to a gene: 11. CDR3 amino acids: CASSLNPDRAGSYTF. Here the CDR3 DNA reads TGTGCCAGCAGCTTAAACCCGGACAGGGCTGGAAGCTACACCTTC.

The chain employs TRBV4-1 and TRBJ2-3; 7 bases line up with TRBD1. V was pared by 1 base and J by 4 bases, with 5 bases of the junction left unmatched. This CDR3 spans 15 amino acids. Germline V gene lookup returns CDR1 MGHRA and CDR2 YSYEKL. CDR3 region: CASSQVGGWADTQYF. CDR3 in DNA: TGCGCCAGCAGCCAAGTAGGGGGCTGGGCAGATACGCAGTATTTT.

This clone was seen once. This chain uses TRBV6-1 with TRBJ2-3, with TRBD1 as a possible D gene (6 bases). Germline V CDR1 and CDR2: MNHNS, SASEGT. Trimming left V 0 bases short and J 6 bases short, with 16 bases between. The CDR3 has 16 residues. CDR3 in amino acids: CASSEAGARGRDTQYF. CDR3 in DNA: TGTGCCAGCAGTGAAGCGGGGGCAAGGGGCCGCGATACGCAGTATTTT.

In its sample, this clone was seen a few times. The chain carries TRBV7-6 and TRBJ2-5; D is unresolved. The CDR3 loop spans 15 amino acids. Trimming left V 4 bases short and J 0 bases short, with 12 bases between. Germline CDR1 and CDR2: SGHVS and FNYEAQ. CDR3 nucleotides: TGTGCCAGCAGCTCCTCGACCGCGTACCAAGAGACCCAGTACTTC. As protein: CASSSSTAYQETQYF.